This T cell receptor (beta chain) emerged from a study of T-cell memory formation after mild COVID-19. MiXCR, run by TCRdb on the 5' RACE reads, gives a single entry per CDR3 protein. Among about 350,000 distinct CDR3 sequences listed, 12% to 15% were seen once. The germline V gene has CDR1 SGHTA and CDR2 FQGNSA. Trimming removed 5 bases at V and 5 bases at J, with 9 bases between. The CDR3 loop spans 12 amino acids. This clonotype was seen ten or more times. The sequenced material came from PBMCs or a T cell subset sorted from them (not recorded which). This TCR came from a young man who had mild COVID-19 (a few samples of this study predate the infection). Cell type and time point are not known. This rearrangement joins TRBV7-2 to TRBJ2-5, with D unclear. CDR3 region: CASSPSRETQYF. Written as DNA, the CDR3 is TGTGCCAGCAGCCCGAGCAGGGAGACCCAGTACTTC. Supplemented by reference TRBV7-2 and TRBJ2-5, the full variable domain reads GAGVSQSPSNKVTEKGKDVELRCDPISGHTALYWYRQSLGQGLEFLIYFQGNSAPDKSGLPSDRFSAERTGGSVSTLTIQRTQQEDSAVYLCASSPSRETQYFGPGTRLLVL.